These 5 T cell receptor beta chains were sequenced from one sample in a study of regulatory T cells in long-lasting Graves disease. Regarding time point: persistent/refractory GD, antithyroid drugs over 5 years with positive TRAb. Extracted PBMC RNA gave rise to the TCR library. Construction of the TCR beta libraries employed iRepertoire HTBI primers in conjunction with Arm-PCR of CDR3 regions. TCRdb recomputed calls from the multiplex PCR reads with MiXCR, one row per CDR3 protein. Of around 460,000 distinct CDR3 sequences detected, less than 25% appear once; the ten largest clones hold 10% to 15%. The sequences come from peripheral blood mononuclear cells (PBMCs), collected when the disease was refractory, from a patient treated with antithyroid drugs. Receptor source: a female donor with Graves disease.

This clonotype has ten or more counts. The chain couples TRBV20-1 to TRBJ2-5, with a possible D match to TRBD1 (6 bases). The V gene's germline CDR1 is DFQATT and CDR2 SNEGSKA (reference sequence). CDR3 length: 14 residues. V gave up 1 base and J gave up 5 bases, with 14 bases separating them. Here the CDR3 reads CSARVLGAWETQYF. CDR3 DNA sequence: TGCAGTGCTAGAGTGCTGGGGGCATGGGAGACCCAGTACTTC.

This clonotype was detected ten times or more. The rearrangement links TRBV6-1 to TRBJ2-7; the D call may be TRBD1 or TRBD2 (5 bases each). Germline V gene sequence: CDR1 MNHNS, CDR2 SASEGT. This CDR3 is 15 amino acids long. The germline V and J ends were trimmed by 6 bases and 1 base, with 16 bases remaining between them. The CDR3 nucleotides are TGTGCCAGCAGCTGGGCCGGGACGGAGTCCTACGAGCAGTACTTC. Residues: CASSWAGTESYEQYF.

Many counts were recorded for this clonotype. The chain carries TRBV27 and TRBJ1-1; D is possibly TRBD1 (5 bases). Trimming took off 9 bases at V and 5 bases at J, with 19 bases between the two ends. Germline V lookup: CDR1 MNHEY, CDR2 SMNVEV (reference sequence). This CDR3 spans 14 amino acids. The chain's CDR3 is CASSSGAGRTEAFF. The CDR3 DNA follows: TGTGCCAGTTCTTCCGGGGCAGGTCGAACTGAAGCTTTCTTT.

The chain's CDR3 is CASSSTGTSSPYEQYF. The CDR3 coding sequence is TGTGCCAGCAGTTCCACGGGGACTAGCTCACCCTACGAGCAGTACTTC. This rearrangement joins TRBV28 to TRBJ2-7; 9 bases line up with TRBD2. Germline V CDR1 and CDR2: MDHEN, SYDVKM. The CDR3 loop spans 16 amino acids. J gave up 2 bases and V 4 bases, and 9 bases lay outside the gene matches.

This chain links TRBV3-1 with TRBJ1-5; D gene ambiguous. The CDR3 consists of 14 residues. Germline values: CDR1 LGHDT, CDR2 YNNKEL (reference sequence). Trimming shortened V by 1 base and J by 1 base, and 5 bases separated the two germline ends. DNA for the CDR3: TGTGCCAGCAGCCAAGTAGAGAGCAATCAGCCCCAGCATTTT. It specifies CASSQVESNQPQHF. The full variable domain, rest sourced from reference TRBV3-1 and TRBJ1-5, is DTAVSQTPKYLVTQMGNDKSIKCEQNLGHDTMYWYKQDSKKFLKIMFSYNNKELIINETVPNRFSPKSPDKAHLNLHINSLELGDSAVYFCASSQVESNQPQHFGDGTRLSIL.